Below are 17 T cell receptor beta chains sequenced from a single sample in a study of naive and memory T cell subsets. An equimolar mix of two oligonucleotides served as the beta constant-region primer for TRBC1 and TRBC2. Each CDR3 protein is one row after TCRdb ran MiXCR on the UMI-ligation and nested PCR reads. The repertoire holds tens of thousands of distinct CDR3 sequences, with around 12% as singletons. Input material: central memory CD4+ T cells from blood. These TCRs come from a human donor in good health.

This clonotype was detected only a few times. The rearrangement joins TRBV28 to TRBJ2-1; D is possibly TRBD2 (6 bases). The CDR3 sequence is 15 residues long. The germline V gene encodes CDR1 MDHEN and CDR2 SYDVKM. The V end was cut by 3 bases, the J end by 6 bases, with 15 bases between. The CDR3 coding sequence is TGTGCCAGCAGTTTTGCGCAACTAGCAGGCAATGAGCAGTTCTTC. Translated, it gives CASSFAQLAGNEQFF.

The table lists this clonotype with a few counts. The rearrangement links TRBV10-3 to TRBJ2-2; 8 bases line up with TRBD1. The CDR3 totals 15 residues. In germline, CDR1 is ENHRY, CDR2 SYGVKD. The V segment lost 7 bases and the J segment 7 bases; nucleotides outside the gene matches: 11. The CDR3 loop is CAINKRQGSGGELFF. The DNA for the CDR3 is TGTGCCATCAATAAAAGACAGGGGAGTGGCGGGGAGCTGTTTTTT.

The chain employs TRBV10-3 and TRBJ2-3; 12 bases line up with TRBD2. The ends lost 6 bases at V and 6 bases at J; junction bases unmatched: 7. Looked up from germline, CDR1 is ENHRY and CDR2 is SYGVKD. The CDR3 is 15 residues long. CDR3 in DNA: TGTGCCATCAGGTCTAGCGGGAGGGCCACCGATACGCAGTATTTT. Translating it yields CAIRSSGRATDTQYF.

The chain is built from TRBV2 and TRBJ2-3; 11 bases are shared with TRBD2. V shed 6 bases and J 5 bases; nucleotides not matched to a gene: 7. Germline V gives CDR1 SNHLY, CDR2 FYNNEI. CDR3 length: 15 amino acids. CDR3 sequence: CASRRETSGKDTQYF. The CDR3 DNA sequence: TGTGCCAGCAGGAGGGAGACTAGCGGGAAAGATACGCAGTATTTT. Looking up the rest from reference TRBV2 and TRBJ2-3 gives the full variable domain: EPEVTQTPSHQVTQMGQEVILRCVPISNHLYFYWYRQILGQKVEFLVSFYNNEISEKSEIFDDQFSVERPDGSNFTLKIRSTKLEDSAMYFCASRRETSGKDTQYFGPGTRLTVL.

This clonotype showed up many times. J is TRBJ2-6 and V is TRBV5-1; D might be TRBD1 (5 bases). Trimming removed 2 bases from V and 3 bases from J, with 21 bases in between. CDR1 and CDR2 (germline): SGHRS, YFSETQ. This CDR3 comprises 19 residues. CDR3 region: CASSLDPGQGRRGANVLTF. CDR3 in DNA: TGCGCCAGCAGCTTAGACCCTGGGCAGGGCCGCCGTGGGGCCAACGTCCTGACTTTC.

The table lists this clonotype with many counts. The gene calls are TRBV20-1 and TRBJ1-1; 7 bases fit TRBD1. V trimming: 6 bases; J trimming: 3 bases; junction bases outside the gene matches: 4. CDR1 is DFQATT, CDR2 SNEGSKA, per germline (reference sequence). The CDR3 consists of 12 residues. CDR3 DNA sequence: TGCAGTGCGAAACAGGGGTACACTGAAGCTTTCTTT. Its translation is CSAKQGYTEAFF.

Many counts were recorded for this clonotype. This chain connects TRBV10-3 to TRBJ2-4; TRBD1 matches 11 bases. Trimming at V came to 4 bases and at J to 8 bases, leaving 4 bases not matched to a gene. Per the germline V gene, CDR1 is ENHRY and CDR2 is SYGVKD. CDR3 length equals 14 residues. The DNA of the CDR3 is TGTGCCATCAGTGGAAGGGACAGGGGGGACATTCAGTACTTC. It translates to CAISGRDRGDIQYF.

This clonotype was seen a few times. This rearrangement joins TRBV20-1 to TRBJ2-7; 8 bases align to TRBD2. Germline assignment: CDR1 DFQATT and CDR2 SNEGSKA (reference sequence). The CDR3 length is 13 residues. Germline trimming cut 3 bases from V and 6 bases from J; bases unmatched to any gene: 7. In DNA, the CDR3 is TGCAGTGCTAGCGGGAGGGCGTTAAGCGAGCAGTACTTC. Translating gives CSASGRALSEQYF.

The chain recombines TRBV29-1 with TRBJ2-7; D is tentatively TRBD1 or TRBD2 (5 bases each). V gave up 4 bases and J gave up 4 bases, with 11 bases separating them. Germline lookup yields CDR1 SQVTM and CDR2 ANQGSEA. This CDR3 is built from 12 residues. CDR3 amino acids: CSVGPGPYEQYF. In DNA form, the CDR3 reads TGCAGCGTTGGTCCGGGACCGTACGAGCAGTACTTC.

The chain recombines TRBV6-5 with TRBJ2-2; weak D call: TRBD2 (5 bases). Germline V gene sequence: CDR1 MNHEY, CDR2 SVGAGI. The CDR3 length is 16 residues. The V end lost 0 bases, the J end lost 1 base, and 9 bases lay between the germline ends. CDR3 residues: CASSYSSRGNTGELFF. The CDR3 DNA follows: TGTGCCAGCAGTTACTCGAGTCGGGGGAACACCGGGGAGCTGTTTTTT.

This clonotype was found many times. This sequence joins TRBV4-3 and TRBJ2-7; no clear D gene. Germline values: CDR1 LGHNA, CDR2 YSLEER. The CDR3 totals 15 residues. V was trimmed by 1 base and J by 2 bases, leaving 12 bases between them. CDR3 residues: CASSQGGHGAYEQYF. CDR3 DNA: TGCGCCAGCAGCCAAGGGGGTCACGGAGCCTACGAGCAGTACTTC.

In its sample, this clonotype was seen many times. The CDR3 DNA follows: TGTGCCAGCAGCTTAGGACTAGCGGTCTCCTACAATGAGCAGTTCTTC. This codes for CASSLGLAVSYNEQFF. This chain uses TRBV7-2 with TRBJ2-1, with TRBD2 matching 9 bases. CDR3 length: 16 residues. Per germline, CDR1 SGHTA and CDR2 FQGNSA. J was trimmed by 0 bases and V by 1 base; bases with no gene match: 1.

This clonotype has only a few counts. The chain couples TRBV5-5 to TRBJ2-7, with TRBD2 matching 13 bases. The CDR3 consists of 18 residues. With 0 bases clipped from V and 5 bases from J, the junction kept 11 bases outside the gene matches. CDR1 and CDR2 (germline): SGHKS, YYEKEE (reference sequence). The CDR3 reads CASSLGWTSGSSRNEQYF. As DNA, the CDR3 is TGTGCCAGCAGCTTGGGATGGACTAGCGGGAGTTCAAGGAACGAGCAGTACTTC.

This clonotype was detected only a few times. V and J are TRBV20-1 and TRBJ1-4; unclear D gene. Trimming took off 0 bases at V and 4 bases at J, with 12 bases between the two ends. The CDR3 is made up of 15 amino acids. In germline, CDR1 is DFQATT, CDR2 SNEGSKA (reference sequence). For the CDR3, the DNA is TGCAGTGCTAGAGATCAGGCAGGAGATAATGAAAAACTGTTTTTT. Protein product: CSARDQAGDNEKLFF.

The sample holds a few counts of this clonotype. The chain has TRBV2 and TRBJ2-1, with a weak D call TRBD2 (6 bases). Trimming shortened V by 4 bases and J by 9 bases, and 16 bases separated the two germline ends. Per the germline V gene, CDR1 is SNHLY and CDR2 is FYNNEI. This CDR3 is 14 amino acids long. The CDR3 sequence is CASSGVGGRTEQFF. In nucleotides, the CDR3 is TGTGCCAGCAGTGGGGTAGGAGGGCGGACTGAGCAGTTCTTC.

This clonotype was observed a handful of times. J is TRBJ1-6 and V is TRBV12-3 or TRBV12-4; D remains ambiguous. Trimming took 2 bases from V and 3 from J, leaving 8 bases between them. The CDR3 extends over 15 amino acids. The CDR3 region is CASSLMGSYNSPLHF. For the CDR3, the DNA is TGTGCCAGCAGTTTAATGGGCAGCTATAATTCACCCCTCCACTTT.

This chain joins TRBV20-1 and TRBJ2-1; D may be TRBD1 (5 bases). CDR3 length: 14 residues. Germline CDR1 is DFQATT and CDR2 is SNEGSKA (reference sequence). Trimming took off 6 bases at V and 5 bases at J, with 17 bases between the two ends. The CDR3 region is CSAQAQGRNNEQFF. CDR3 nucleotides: TGCAGTGCCCAAGCGCAGGGTCGGAACAATGAGCAGTTCTTC.